This entry lists 16 T cell receptor beta chains sequenced from one sample in a study of T cells in Graves' hyperthyroidism and ophthalmopathy. It was RNA transcripts that yielded the amplified TCR beta CDR3 regions. Initially, a first-round RT-PCR of the TCR CDR3 employed the HTBI primer set. TCRdb used MiXCR to reprocess the multiplex PCR reads, holding one entry per CDR3 protein. The top ten clones hold 3% to 4.5% of a sample with around 620,000 distinct CDR3 sequences, 15% to 20% of them seen once. Source material: blood. These receptors were taken from a woman in her twenties or thirties with Graves' hyperthyroidism.

This clonotype was observed a handful of times. The chain is built from TRBV27 and TRBJ2-3; tentative D call: TRBD2 (6 bases). Trimming removed 8 bases at V and 2 bases at J, with 20 bases between. Per the germline V gene, CDR1 is MNHEY and CDR2 is SMNVEV (reference sequence). CDR3 length: 16 amino acids. The CDR3 DNA sequence: TGTGCCAGCGCCCTTAGCGGCCATCTAAACACAGATACGCAGTATTTT. This codes for CASALSGHLNTDTQYF.

This clonotype was counted ten times or more. V gene TRBV5-1 combines with J gene TRBJ2-5; TRBD2 is a possible D gene (6 bases). CDR3 length: 15 amino acids. Germline loops: CDR1 SGHRS, CDR2 YFSETQ. Trimming stripped 1 base from V and 5 bases from J, with 15 bases between. The CDR3 DNA is TGCGCCAGCAGCTTGTTTACGGGAGTTATTGAGACCCAGTACTTC. Its translation: CASSLFTGVIETQYF.

This clonotype was counted many times. The genes are TRBV11-2 and TRBJ2-3; D not certain. V was pared by 7 bases and J by 3 bases, with 8 bases between. Germline CDR1 is SGHAT and CDR2 is FQNNGV. CDR3 length equals 12 residues. This CDR3 is CASTPRTDTQYF. The DNA of the CDR3 is TGTGCCAGCACCCCAAGGACAGATACGCAGTATTTT.

This clonotype was detected ten times or more. This sequence joins TRBV2 and TRBJ1-2; D may be TRBD1 (5 bases). Germline V gives CDR1 SNHLY, CDR2 FYNNEI. Trimming stripped 8 bases from V and 2 bases from J, with 15 bases between. The CDR3 contains 14 residues. Written as DNA, the CDR3 is TGTGCCAGCCACGGGAACAGGCCAAACTATGGCTACACCTTC. It specifies CASHGNRPNYGYTF.

This clonotype was seen a few times. The rearrangement joins TRBV10-3 to TRBJ2-7, with 8 bases identical to TRBD2. The CDR3 totals 15 residues. V shed 6 bases, J shed 7 bases, and the junction held 14 bases outside the gene matches. Germline values: CDR1 ENHRY, CDR2 SYGVKD. The CDR3, as DNA: TGTGCCATCAGAGAATTAGAAGCGGGAGCGGATGAGCAGTACTTC. It specifies CAIRELEAGADEQYF.

The gene calls are TRBV6-2 or TRBV6-3 and TRBJ2-1, with unresolved D. The ends were cut back, 0 bases at V and 13 bases at J, with 10 bases in the middle. Germline loops: CDR1 MNHEY, CDR2 SVGEGT. This CDR3 is 12 amino acids long. CDR3 coding DNA: TGTGCCAGCAGTTACTCCCGCCGGGCCCAGTTCTTC. This gives the protein CASSYSRRAQFF.

This clonotype has ten or more counts. The chain is built from TRBV10-3 and TRBJ2-7; possibly TRBD2 for D (6 bases). The CDR3 has 12 amino acids. The germline gives CDR1 ENHRY, CDR2 SYGVKD. The V gene lost 2 bases and the J gene lost 7 bases, with 9 bases spanning the gap. CDR3 loop: CAISEAGREQYF. The CDR3 coding sequence is TGTGCCATCAGTGAGGCTGGGAGGGAGCAGTACTTC.

This clonotype was detected ten times or more. The chain carries TRBV28 and TRBJ2-1; 10 bases align to TRBD2. Germline CDR1 MDHEN, CDR2 SYDVKM. The trim removed 6 bases at V and 3 bases at J, leaving 2 bases unmatched. This CDR3 is 14 amino acids long. CDR3 DNA sequence: TGTGCCAGCAGACTAGCGGGACTCTACAATGAGCAGTTCTTC. This codes for CASRLAGLYNEQFF.

This clonotype was picked up many times. The chain is built from TRBV28 and TRBJ2-2, with D perhaps matching TRBD2 (5 bases). V lost 3 bases, J lost 4 bases, and 12 bases lay in between. The CDR3 covers 15 residues. Germline V gives CDR1 MDHEN, CDR2 SYDVKM. CDR3 region: CASSLRVSSTGELFF. The CDR3 region has the DNA TGTGCCAGCAGTTTGCGGGTCTCGAGCACCGGGGAGCTGTTTTTT.

On this clonotype: A clone one base away is much larger, so this may be a read error. J is TRBJ2-3 and V is TRBV30; TRBD2 matches at 9 bases. CDR1 and CDR2 from the germline V gene are GTSNPN and SVGIG (reference sequence). The length of the CDR3 is 14 residues. The CDR3 region is CARSVRTSADTQYF. The CDR3 DNA is TGTGCCCGGAGTGTACGGACTAGCGCAGATACGCAGTATTTT.

This clonotype showed up many times. This sequence joins TRBV28 and TRBJ2-7, with 8 bases lining up with TRBD2. CDR1 and CDR2 from the germline V gene are MDHEN and SYDVKM. V shed 2 bases and J 6 bases; nucleotides not matched to a gene: 6. The CDR3 has 14 amino acids. Here the CDR3 reads CASSLIAGNGEQYF. The DNA for the CDR3 is TGTGCCAGCAGTTTAATAGCGGGAAATGGCGAGCAGTACTTC. Filled out from reference TRBV28 and TRBJ2-7, the complete variable domain reads DVKVTQSSRYLVKRTGEKVFLECVQDMDHENMFWYRQDPGLGLRLIYFSYDVKMKEKGDIPEGYSVSREKKERFSLILESASTNQTSMYLCASSLIAGNGEQYFGPGTRLTVT.

This clonotype was counted at least ten times. This chain uses TRBV20-1 with TRBJ2-3, with a possible D match to TRBD2 (6 bases). This CDR3 contains 13 residues. The V gene lost 3 bases and the J gene lost 1 base, with 8 bases spanning the gap. In germline, CDR1 is DFQATT, CDR2 SNEGSKA (reference sequence). Here the CDR3 DNA reads TGCAGTGCTAGTTCTAGCGGCACAGATACGCAGTATTTT. It specifies CSASSSGTDTQYF.

The CDR3 region is CASSVGAGNYEQYF. For the CDR3, the DNA is TGTGCCAGCAGCGTAGGCGCAGGGAACTACGAGCAGTACTTC. The chain joins TRBV9 to TRBJ2-7; a weak D match, TRBD1 (5 bases). The CDR3 length is 14 residues. V was pared by 0 bases and J by 3 bases, with 10 bases between. Germline V gene data show CDR1 as SGDLS and CDR2 as YYNGEE.

V gene TRBV5-1 combines with J gene TRBJ2-7; TRBD2 is a possible D gene (5 bases). CDR1 is SGHRS, CDR2 YFSETQ, per germline. This CDR3 has 16 residues. V shed 4 bases and J shed 6 bases, with 23 bases lying between them. CDR3: CASSLNILEAGSEQYF. CDR3 sequence (DNA): TGCGCCAGCAGCCTCAATATATTAGAGGCGGGTAGCGAGCAGTACTTC.

There are many counts of this clonotype. The V gene is TRBV5-1, the J gene TRBJ2-1, with D possibly being TRBD1 or TRBD2 (5 bases each). V was pared by 2 bases and J by 5 bases, with 11 bases between. CDR3 size: 14 residues. Germline V gene lookup returns CDR1 SGHRS and CDR2 YFSETQ. CDR3 loop: CASSFGTLDNEQFF. The CDR3 coding sequence is TGCGCCAGCAGCTTTGGGACGTTGGACAATGAGCAGTTCTTC.

The chain employs TRBV24-1 and TRBJ2-4; 11 bases align to TRBD2. Per germline, CDR1 KGHDR and CDR2 SFDVKD. J lost 7 bases, V lost 3 bases, and 1 base had no gene match. CDR3 length equals 14 residues. CDR3 amino acids: CATSDTSGSNIQYF. CDR3 in DNA: TGTGCCACCAGTGATACTAGCGGGAGCAACATTCAGTACTTC.